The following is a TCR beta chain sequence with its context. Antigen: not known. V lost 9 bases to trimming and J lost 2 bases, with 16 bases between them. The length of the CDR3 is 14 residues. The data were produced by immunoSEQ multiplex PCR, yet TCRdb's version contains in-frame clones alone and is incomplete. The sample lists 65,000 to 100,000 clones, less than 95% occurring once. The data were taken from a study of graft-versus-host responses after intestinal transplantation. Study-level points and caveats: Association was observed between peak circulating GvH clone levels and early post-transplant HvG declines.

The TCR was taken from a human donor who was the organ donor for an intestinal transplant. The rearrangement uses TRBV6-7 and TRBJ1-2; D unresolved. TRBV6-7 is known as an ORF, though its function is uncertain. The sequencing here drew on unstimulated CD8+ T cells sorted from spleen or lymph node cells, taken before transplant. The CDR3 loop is CAREESEPNYGYTF. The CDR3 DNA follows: TGTGCCAGAGAAGAATCAGAACCAAACTATGGCTACACCTTC.